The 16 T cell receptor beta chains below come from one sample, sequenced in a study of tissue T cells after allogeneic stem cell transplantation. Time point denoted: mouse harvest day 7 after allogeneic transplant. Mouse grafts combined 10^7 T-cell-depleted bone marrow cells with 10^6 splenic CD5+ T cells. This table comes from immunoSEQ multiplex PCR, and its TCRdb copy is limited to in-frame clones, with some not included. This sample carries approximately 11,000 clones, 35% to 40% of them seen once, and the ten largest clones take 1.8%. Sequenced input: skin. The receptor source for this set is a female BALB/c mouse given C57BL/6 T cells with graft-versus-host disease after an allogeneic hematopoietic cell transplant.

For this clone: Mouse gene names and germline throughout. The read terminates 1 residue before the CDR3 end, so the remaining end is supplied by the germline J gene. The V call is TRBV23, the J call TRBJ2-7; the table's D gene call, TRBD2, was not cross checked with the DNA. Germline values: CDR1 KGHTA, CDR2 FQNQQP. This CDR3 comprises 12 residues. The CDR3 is CSSSQGGYEQYF. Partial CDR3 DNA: TGCTCCAGCAGTCAAGGGGGGTATGAACAGTAC.

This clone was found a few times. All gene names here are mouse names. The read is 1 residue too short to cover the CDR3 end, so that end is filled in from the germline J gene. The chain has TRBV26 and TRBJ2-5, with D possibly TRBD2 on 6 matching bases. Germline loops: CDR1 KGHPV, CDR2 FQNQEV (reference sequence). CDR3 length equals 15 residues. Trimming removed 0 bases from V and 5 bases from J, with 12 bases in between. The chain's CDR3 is CASSLSRGWGDTQYF. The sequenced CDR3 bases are TGTGCCAGCAGTCTGTCCCGGGGCTGGGGAGACACCCAGTAC.

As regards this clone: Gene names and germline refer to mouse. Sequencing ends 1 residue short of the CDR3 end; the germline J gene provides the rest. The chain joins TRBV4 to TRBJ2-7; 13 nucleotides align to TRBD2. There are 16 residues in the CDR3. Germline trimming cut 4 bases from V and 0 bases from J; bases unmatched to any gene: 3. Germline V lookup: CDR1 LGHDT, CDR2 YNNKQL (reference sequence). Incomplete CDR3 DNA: TGTGCCAGCAGCTGGGACTGGGGGGGGAGCTCCTATGAACAGTAC. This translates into CASSWDWGGSSYEQY. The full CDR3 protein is CASSWDWGGSSYEQYF.

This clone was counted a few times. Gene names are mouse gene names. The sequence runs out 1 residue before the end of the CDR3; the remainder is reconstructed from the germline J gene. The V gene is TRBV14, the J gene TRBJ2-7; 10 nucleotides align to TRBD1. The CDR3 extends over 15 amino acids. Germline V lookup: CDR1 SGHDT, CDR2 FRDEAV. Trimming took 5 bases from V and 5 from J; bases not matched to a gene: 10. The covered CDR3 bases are TGTGCCAGCAGCCCTAGGGACAGGGGATTGGATGAACAGTAC. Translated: CASSPRDRGLDEQY. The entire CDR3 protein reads CASSPRDRGLDEQYF.

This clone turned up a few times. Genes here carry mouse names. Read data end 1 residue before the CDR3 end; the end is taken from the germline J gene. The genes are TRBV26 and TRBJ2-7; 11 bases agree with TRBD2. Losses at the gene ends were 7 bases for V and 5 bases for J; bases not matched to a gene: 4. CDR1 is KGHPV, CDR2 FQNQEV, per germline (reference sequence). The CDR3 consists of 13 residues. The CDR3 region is CASNSDWGDEQYF. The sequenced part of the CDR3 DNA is TGTGCCAGCAATTCGGACTGGGGGGATGAACAGTAC.

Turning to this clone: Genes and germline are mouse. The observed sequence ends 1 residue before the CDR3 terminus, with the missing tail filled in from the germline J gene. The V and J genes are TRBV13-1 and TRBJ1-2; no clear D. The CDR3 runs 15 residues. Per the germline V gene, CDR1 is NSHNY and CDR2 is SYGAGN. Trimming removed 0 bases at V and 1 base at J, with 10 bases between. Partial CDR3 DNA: TGTGCCAGCAGTGATGCAAGGGCAGTAAACTCCGACTACACC. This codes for CASSDARAVNSDYT. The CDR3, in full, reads CASSDARAVNSDYTF.

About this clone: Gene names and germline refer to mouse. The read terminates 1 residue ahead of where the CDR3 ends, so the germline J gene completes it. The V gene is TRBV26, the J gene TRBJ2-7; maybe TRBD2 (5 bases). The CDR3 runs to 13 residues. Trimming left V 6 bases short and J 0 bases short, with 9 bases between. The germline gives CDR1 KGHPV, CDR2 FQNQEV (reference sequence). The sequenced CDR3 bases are TGTGCCAGCAGCTTTGGGGTCTCCTATGAACAGTAC. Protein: CASSFGVSYEQY. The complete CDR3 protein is CASSFGVSYEQYF.

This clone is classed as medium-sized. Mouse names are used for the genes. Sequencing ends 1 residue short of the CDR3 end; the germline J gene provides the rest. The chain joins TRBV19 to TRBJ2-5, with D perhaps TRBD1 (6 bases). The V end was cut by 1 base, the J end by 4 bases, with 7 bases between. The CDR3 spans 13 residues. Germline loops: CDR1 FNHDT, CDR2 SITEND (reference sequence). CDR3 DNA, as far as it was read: TGTGCCAGCAGTATAAAGGGGGAAGACACCCAGTAC. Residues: CASSIKGEDTQY. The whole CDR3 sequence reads CASSIKGEDTQYF.

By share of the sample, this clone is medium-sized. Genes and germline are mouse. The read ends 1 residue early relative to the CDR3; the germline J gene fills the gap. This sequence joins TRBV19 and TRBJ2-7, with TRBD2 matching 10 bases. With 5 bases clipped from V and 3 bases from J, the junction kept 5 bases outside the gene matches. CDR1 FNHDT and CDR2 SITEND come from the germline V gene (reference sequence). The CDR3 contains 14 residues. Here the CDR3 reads CASSPDWGRYEQYF. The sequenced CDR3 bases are TGTGCCAGCAGCCCGGACTGGGGGCGCTATGAACAGTAC.

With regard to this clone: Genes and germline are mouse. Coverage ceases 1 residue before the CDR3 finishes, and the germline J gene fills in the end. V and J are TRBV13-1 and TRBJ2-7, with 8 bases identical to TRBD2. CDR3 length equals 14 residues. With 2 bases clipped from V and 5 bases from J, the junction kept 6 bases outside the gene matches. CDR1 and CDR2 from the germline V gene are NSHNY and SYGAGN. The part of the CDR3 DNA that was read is TGTGCCAGCAGTGAACCCTGGGGGGTGGATGAACAGTAC. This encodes CASSEPWGVDEQY. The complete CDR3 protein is CASSEPWGVDEQYF.

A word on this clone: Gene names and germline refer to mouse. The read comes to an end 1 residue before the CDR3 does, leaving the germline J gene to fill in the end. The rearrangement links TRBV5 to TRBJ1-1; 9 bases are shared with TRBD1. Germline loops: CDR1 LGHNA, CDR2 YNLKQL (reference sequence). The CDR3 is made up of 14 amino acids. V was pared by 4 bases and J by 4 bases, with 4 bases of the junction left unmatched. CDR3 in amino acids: CASSLGTGLTEVFF. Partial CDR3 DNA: TGTGCCAGCAGCCTCGGGACAGGGCTCACAGAAGTCTTC.

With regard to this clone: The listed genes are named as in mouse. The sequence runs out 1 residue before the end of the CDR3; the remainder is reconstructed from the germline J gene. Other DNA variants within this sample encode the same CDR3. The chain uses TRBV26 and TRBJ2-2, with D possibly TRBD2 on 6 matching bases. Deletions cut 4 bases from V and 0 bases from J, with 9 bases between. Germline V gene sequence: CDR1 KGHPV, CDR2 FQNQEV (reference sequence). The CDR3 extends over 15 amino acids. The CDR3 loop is CASSPTGANTGQLYF. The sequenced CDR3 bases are TGTGCCAGCAGTCCGACTGGTGCAAACACCGGGCAGCTCTAC.

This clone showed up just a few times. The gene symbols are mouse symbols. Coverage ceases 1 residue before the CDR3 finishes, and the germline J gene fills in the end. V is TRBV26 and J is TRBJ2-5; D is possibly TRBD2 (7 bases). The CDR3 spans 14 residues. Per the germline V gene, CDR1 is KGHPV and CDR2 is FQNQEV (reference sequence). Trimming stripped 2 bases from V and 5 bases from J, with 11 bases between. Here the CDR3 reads CASSLRGAGDTQYF. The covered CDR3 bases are TGTGCCAGCAGTCTGCGGGGGGCGGGAGACACCCAGTAC.

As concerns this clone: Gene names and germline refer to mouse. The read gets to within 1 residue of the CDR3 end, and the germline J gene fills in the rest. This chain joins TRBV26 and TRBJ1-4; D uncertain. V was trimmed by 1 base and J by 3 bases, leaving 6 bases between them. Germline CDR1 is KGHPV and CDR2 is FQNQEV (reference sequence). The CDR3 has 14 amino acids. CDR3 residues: CASSLWQTNERLFF. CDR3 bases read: TGTGCCAGCAGTCTGTGGCAGACCAACGAAAGATTATTT.

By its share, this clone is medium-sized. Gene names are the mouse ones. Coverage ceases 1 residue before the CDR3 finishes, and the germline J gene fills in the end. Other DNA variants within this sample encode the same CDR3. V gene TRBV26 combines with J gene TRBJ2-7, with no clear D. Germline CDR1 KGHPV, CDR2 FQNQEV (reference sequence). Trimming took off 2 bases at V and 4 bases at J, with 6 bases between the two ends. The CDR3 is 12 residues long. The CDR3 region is CASSLGRYEQYF. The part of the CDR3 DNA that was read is TGTGCCAGCAGTCTGGGCAGGTATGAACAGTAC.

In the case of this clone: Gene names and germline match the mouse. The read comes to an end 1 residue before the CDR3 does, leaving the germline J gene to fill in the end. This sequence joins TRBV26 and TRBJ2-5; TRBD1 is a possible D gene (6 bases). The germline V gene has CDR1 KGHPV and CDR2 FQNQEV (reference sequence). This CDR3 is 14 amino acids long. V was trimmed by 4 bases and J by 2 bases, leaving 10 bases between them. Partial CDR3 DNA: TGTGCCAGCAGTCAGGGGGAGGGCCAAGACACCCAGTAC. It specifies CASSQGEGQDTQY. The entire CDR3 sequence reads CASSQGEGQDTQYF.